The entry below gives a single T cell receptor beta chain sequence along with its context. Its antigen is not yet known. No much larger clone is present one base from it, and per-base qualities are unavailable. Participants in the prospective study were aged roughly 18 to 100 years, lived in under 30 United States geographic areas, and enrolled through a virtual design. In the prospective study, participants were assigned to cohorts based on the clinical history participants reported in a screening survey and a study questionnaire. In the prospective study, mobile phlebotomists collected whole blood, serum and a nasopharyngeal or oropharyngeal swab from each participant. Prospective study participants could optionally give additional blood draws and questionnaires over a roughly 2-month period. Prospective study blood samples were shipped either frozen or at room temperature before DNA extraction.

This entry is derived from a study of blood T cell repertoires in COVID-19 (dated by TCRdb to about 2020). About the study as a whole: Collaborator samples came from the United States, Italy and Spain and covered acute and convalescent phases of COVID-19. Where HLA class I and class II types were available, the types were taken from metadata supplied by the sample provider, not from assay-based typing. The repertoires were released in a freely available public database intended as a resource for research on the immune response to SARS-CoV-2. Samples came from the ongoing ImmuneRACE study (first 160 participants) plus 1,254 subjects from 6 global collaborators. The material from the prospective study consisted of cDNA or gDNA derived from T cells, B-cell-depleted T cells, or PBMCs. The sample metadata nearly always contained a de-identified subject ID, COVID-19 status, age in years and sex. The dataset comprised deeply sampled blood TCRbeta repertoires from subjects exposed to, actively infected with, or recovered from COVID-19.

Broader findings and caveats from the paper: The quantity of clinical and demographic metadata differed by source and by participant and was supplied without curation.

Sequences MDHEN (CDR1) and SYDVKM (CDR2) are obtained from the germline V gene. V is trimmed back by 4 bases and J by 10 bases, and the junction contains 9 bases that no gene match accounts for. Including cysteine and phenylalanine, the CDR3 has 15 amino acids. Just the 45-base CDR3 DNA is kept, in frame starting at base 1. TCRbeta CDR3 regions were amplified from genomic DNA using the immunoSEQ Assay, a bias-controlled multiplex PCR. As for the authors' bioinformatics: Nucleated cell counts per sample were estimated from amplification of reference gene primers within the assay. To quantify the absolute abundance of each unique TCRbeta CDR3 rearrangement, sequence reads were collapsed and filtered. For each sample, productive Simpson clonality was calculated as the square root of Simpson's diversity index across productive rearrangements. Imported from immuneACCESS, the table was reduced by TCRdb to in-frame sequences with V and J called. These copies leave out some clones; in studies compared against another copy, an unresolved V gene accounts for under half, and the cause of the remainder is not known. V, J and clone size were drawn from that table, and D and trimming were deduced from the DNA. The sample includes a few hundred thousand clones, with 90% observed a single time. The ten largest clones represent around 4.5% of the sample.

Specimen: PBMCs or T cells enriched from blood (not recorded which). The chain links TRBV28 with TRBJ2-7, with 14 central nucleotides matching TRBD2. This receptor was obtained from a woman aged 18-29 years with acute COVID-19. The encoded CDR3 is CASSSPGLAGVGQYF. The DNA reads TGTGCCAGCAGTTCTCCGGGACTAGCGGGAGTAGGTCAGTACTTC.